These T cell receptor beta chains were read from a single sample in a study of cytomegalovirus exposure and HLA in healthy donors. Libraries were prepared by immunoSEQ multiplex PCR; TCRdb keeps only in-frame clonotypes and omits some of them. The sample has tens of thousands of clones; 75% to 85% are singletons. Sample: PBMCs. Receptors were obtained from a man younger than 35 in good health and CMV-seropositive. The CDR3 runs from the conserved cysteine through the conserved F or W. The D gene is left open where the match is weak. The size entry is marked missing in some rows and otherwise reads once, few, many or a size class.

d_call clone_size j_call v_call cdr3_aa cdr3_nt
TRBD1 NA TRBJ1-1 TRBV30 CAWSVQGGAEAFF TGTGCCTGGAGTGTACAGGGGGGGGCTGAAGCTTTCTTT
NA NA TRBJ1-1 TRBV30 CAGLTNTEAFF TGTGCCGGACTCACTAACACTGAAGCTTTCTTT
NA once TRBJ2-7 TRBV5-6 CASSPVESGLIYEQYF TGTGCCAGCAGCCCGGTGGAATCAGGACTGATCTACGAGCAGTACTTC
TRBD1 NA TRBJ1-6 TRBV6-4 CASSDSGTGDNSPLHF TGTGCCAGCAGTGACTCGGGGACAGGGGATAATTCACCCCTCCACTTT
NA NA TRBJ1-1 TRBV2 CASKREAEAFF TGTGCCAGCAAACGCGAGGCTGAAGCTTTCTTT
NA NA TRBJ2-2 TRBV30 CAWSGTGELFF TGTGCCTGGAGCGGGACCGGGGAGCTGTTTTTT
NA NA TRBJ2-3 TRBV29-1 CSVERAGSVGDTQYF TGCAGCGTTGAGCGTGCGGGCAGCGTTGGGGATACGCAGTATTTT
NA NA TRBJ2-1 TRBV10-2 CASGSGSSYNEQFF TGCGCCAGCGGGAGCGGAAGCTCCTACAATGAGCAGTTCTTC
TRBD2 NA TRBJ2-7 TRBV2 CASSSSSGGSYEQYF TGTGCCAGCAGCTCCTCTAGCGGGGGCTCCTACGAGCAGTACTTC
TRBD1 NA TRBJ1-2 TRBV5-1 CASSPGQANYGYTF TGCGCCAGCAGCCCCGGACAGGCAAATTATGGCTACACCTTC
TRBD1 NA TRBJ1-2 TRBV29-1 CSASWQGGYGYTF TGCAGCGCCTCCTGGCAGGGGGGATATGGCTACACCTTC
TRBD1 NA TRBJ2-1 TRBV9 CASSPRDSRNEQFF TGTGCCAGCAGCCCCCGGGACAGTCGGAATGAGCAGTTCTTC
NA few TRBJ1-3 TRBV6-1 CASSIGQYSGNTIYF TGTGCCAGCAGTATTGGACAGTACTCTGGAAACACCATATATTTT
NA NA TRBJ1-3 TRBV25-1 CASSTEWGNTIYF TGTGCCAGCAGTACGGAGTGGGGAAACACCATATATTTT
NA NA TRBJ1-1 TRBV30 CAWTRGGKTEAFF TGTGCCTGGACCAGGGGTGGTAAAACTGAAGCTTTCTTT
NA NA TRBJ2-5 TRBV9 CASSVGGGPEETQYF TGTGCCAGCAGCGTAGGGGGGGGCCCGGAAGAGACCCAGTACTTC
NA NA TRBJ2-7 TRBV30 CAWRGGRAEQYF TGTGCCTGGAGGGGAGGCAGGGCCGAGCAGTACTTC
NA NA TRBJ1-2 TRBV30 CAWSKRRGTDGYTF TGTGCCTGGAGTAAACGGAGGGGTACGGATGGCTACACCTTC
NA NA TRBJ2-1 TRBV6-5 CASSGGNEQFF TGTGCCAGCAGCGGGGGCAATGAGCAGTTCTTC
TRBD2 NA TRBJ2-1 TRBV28 CASKSGSSYNEQFF TGTGCCAGCAAGAGCGGGAGCTCCTACAATGAGCAGTTCTTC
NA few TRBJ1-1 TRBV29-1 CSVAWALDTEAFF TGCAGCGTTGCTTGGGCTCTGGACACTGAAGCTTTCTTT
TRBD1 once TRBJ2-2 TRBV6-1 CASSEQDRVPGELFF TGTGCCAGCAGTGAGCAGGACAGGGTTCCCGGGGAGCTGTTTTTT
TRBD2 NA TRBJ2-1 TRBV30 CAWKQRETHEQFF TGTGCCTGGAAGCAGCGGGAGACACATGAGCAGTTCTTC
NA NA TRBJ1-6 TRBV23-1 CASSQSSGRGKNSPLHF TGCGCCAGCAGTCAATCATCCGGCAGGGGTAAGAATTCACCCCTCCACTTT
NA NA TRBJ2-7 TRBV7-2 CASSPNSYEQYF TGTGCCAGCAGCCCCAACTCCTACGAGCAGTACTTC
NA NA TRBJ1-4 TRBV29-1 CSVWDIGEKLFF TGCAGCGTTTGGGACATAGGGGAAAAACTGTTTTTT
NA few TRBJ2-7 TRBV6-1 CASSEARVSYEQYF TGTGCCAGCAGTGAGGCCAGGGTCTCCTACGAGCAGTACTTC
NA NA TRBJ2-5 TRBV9 CASSVGQGQETQYF TGTGCCAGCAGCGTAGGGCAGGGTCAAGAGACCCAGTACTTC
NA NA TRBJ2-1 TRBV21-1 CASSNSIDLGGNEQFF TGTGCCAGCAGCAACTCCATCGACCTGGGAGGGAATGAGCAGTTCTTC
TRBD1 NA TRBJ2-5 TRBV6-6 CATSTGQGAAETQYF TGTGCCACCAGTACAGGACAGGGTGCTGCGGAGACCCAGTACTTC
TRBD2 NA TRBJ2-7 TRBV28 CASSFASGTYEQYF TGTGCCAGCAGTTTCGCTAGCGGGACTTACGAGCAGTACTTC
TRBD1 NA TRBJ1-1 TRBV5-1 CASRAQTGGSEAFF TGCGCCAGCAGGGCCCAAACAGGGGGCTCTGAAGCTTTCTTT
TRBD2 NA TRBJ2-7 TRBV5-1 CASIQQRGYEQYF TGCGCCAGCATCCAACAGCGGGGCTACGAGCAGTACTTC
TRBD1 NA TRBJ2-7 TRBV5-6 CASSYGQAYEQYF TGTGCCAGCAGCTATGGACAGGCCTACGAGCAGTACTTC
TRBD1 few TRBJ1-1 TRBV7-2 CASSPGTGGVKAFF TGTGCCAGCAGCCCAGGGACAGGGGGCGTGAAAGCTTTCTTT
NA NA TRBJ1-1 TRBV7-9 CASSLSTGRNTEAFF TGTGCCAGCAGCCTATCGACAGGAAGGAACACTGAAGCTTTCTTT
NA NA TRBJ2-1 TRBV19 CASTTRFKDEQFF TGTGCCAGTACCACTAGATTCAAGGATGAGCAGTTCTTC
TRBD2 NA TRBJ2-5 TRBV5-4 CASSRRLAGGETQYF TGTGCCAGCAGCCGCCGACTAGCGGGAGGCGAGACCCAGTACTTC
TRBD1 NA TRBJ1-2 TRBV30 CAWSVGGGYGYTF TGTGCCTGGAGTGTAGGGGGCGGCTATGGCTACACCTTC
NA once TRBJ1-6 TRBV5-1 CASSSQPQGSYNSPLHF TGCGCCAGCAGCTCGCAACCACAGGGCTCCTATAATTCACCCCTCCACTTT
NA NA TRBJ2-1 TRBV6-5 CASQGQPRDEQFF TGTGCCAGCCAGGGGCAGCCCCGGGATGAGCAGTTCTTC
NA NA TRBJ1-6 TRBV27 CASSMIDNSPLHF TGTGCCAGCAGTATGATAGATAATTCACCCCTCCACTTT
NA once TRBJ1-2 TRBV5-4 CASSRDTLANYGYTF TGTGCCAGCAGCCGAGATACGCTGGCTAACTATGGCTACACCTTC
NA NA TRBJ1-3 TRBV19 CASRPRAGGNTIYF TGTGCCAGTAGGCCCAGGGCCGGTGGAAACACCATATATTTT
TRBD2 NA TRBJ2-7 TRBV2 CASSPAPGLAGGRHSYEQYF TGTGCCAGCAGTCCGGCCCCCGGACTAGCGGGGGGCCGACACTCCTACGAGCAGTACTTC
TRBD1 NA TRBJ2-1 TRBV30 CAFTGAIYNEQFF TGTGCCTTTACAGGGGCAATTTACAATGAGCAGTTCTTC